In its sample, the clone carrying this TCR beta chain was seen a few times. Its specificity is not known. MiXCR, applied by TCRdb to the 5' RACE reads, yields one record per CDR3 protein. The sample yields approximately 670,000 distinct CDR3 sequences, roughly 6% seen once. These data originate in a study of identical twins. General observations from the study: Fewer insertions characterized abundant cord blood beta clonotypes, whereas memory repertoires showed none. The authors drew conclusions from cross-sectional statistical analysis rather than following the same donors.

Germline-derived CDR1 and CDR2 are MDHEN and SYDVKM. The ends lost 2 bases at V and 3 bases at J; junction bases unmatched: 13. The CDR3 sequence is 19 residues long. The TCR was taken from a young man in good health. The chain links TRBV28 to TRBJ2-1; 10 bases match TRBD2. Sequencing was performed on naive T cells sorted from blood. CDR3 region: CASSLASGSSEPFYNEQFF. In DNA form, the CDR3 reads TGTGCCAGCAGTTTAGCTAGCGGGAGTTCAGAACCCTTCTACAATGAGCAGTTCTTC.